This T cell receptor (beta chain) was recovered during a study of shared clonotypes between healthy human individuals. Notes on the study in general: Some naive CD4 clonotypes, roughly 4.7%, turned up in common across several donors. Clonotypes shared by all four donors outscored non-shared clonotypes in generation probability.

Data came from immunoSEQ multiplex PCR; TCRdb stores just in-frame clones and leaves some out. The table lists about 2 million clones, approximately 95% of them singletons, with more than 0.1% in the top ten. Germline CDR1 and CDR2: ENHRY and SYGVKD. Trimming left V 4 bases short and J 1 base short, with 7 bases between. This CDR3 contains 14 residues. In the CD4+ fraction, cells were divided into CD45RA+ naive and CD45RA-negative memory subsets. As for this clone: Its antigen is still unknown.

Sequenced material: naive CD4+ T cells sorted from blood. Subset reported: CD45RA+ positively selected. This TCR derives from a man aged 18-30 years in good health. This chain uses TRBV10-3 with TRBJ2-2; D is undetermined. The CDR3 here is CAISVERNTGELFF. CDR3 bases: TGTGCCATCAGTGTGGAGCGGAACACCGGGGAGCTGTTTTTT.